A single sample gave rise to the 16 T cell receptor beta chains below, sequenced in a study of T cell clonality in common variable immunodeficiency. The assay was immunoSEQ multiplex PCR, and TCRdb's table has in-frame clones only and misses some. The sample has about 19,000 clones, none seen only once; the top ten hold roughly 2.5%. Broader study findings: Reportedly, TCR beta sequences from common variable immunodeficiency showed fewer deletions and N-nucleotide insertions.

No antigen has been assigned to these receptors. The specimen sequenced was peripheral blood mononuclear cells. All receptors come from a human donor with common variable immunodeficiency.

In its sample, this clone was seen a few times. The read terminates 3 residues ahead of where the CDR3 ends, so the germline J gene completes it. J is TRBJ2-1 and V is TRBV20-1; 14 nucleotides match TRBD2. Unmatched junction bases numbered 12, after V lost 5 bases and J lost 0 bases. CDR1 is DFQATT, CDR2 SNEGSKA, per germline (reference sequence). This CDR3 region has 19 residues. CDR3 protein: CSALGLAGELISSYNEQFF. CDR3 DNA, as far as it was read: TGCAGTGCTTTGGGACTAGCGGGAGAGTTGATAAGCTCCTACAATGAG.

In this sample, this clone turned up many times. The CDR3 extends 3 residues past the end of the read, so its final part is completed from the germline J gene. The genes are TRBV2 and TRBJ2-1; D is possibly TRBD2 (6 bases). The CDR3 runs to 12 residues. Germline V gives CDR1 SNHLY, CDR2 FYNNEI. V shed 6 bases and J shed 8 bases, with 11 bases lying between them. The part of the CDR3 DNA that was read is TGTGCCAGCAGGGAGGGTTTCCATGAG. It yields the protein CASREGFHE. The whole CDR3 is CASREGFHEQFF.

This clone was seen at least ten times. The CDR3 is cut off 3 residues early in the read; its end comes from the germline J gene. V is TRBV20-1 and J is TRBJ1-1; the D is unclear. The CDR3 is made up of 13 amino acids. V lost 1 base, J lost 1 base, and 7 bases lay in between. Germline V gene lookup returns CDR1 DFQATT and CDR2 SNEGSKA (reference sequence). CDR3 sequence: CSARAAGNTEAFF. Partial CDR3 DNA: TGCAGTGCTAGAGCGGCAGGGAACACTGAA.

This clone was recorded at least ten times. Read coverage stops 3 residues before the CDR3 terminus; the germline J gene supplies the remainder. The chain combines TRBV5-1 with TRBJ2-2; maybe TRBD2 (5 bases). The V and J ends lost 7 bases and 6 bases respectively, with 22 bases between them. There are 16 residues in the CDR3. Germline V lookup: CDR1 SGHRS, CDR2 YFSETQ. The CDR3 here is CASWNGVGDGSGELFF. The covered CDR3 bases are TGCGCCAGCTGGAATGGGGTCGGGGATGGATCCGGGGAG. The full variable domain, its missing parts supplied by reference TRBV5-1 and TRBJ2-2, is KAGVTQTPRYLIKTRGQQVTLSCSPISGHRSVSWYQQTPGQGLQFLFEYFSETQRNKGNFPGRFSGRQFSNSRSEMNVSTLELGDSALYLCASWNGVGDGSGELFFGEGSRLTVL.

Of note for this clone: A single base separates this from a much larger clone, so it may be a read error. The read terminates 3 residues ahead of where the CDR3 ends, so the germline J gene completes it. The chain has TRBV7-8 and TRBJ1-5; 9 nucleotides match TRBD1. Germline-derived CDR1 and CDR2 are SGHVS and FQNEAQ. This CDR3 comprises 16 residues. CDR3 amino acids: CASSSGTGTGKQPQHF. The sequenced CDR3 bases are TGTGCCAGCAGCTCCGGGACAGGGACTGGCAAGCAGCCC.

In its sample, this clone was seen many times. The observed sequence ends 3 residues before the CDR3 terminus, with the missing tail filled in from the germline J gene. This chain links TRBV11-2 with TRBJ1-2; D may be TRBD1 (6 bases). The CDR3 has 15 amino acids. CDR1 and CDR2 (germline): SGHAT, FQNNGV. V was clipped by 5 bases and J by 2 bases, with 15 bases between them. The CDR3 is CASSPSSDRNYGYTF. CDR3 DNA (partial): TGTGCCAGCAGCCCATCGAGCGACAGGAACTATGGC.

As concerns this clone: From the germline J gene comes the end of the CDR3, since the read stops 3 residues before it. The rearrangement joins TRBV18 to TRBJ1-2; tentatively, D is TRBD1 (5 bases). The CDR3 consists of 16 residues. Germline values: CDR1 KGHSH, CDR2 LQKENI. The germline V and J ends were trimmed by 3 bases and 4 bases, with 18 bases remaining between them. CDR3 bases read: TGTGCCAGCTCACCCCGTGCGGCAGGGCAGGGCTATGGC. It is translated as CASSPRAAGQGYG. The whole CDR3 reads CASSPRAAGQGYGYTF. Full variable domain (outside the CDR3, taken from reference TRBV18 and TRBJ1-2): NAGVMQNPRHLVRRRGQEARLRCSPMKGHSHVYWYRQLPEEGLKFMVYLQKENIIDESGMPKERFSAEFPKEGPSILRIQQVVRGDSAAYFCASSPRAAGQGYGYTFGSGTRLTVV.

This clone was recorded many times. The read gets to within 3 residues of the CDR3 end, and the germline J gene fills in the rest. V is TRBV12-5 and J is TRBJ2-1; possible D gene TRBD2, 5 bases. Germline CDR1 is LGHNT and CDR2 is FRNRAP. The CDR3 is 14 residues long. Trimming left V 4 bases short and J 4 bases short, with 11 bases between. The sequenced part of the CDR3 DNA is TGTGCTAGTGGTTCCCCGGGGTCATACAATGAG. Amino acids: CASGSPGSYNE. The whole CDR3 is CASGSPGSYNEQFF.

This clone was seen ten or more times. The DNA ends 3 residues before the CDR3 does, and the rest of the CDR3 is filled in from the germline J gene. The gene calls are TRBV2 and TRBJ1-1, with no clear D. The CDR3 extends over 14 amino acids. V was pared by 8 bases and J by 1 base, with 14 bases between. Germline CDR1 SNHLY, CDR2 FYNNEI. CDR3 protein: CASGSQTKNTEAFF. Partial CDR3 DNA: TGTGCCAGCGGTTCACAGACTAAGAACACTGAA.

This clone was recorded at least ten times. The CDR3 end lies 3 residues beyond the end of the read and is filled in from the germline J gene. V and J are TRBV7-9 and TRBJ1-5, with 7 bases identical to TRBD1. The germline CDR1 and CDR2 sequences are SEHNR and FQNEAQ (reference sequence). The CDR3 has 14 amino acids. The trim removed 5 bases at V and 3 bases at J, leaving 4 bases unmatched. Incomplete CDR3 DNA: TGTGCCAGCAGCGCCGGGACAGACAATCAGCCC. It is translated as CASSAGTDNQP. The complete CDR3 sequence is CASSAGTDNQPQHF.

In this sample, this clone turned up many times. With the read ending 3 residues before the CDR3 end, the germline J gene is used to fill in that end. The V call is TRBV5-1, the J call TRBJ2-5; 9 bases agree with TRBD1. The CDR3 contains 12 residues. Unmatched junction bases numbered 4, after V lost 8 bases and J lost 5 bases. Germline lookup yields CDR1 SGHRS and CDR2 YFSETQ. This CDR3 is CASGTGRETQYF. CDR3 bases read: TGCGCCAGTGGGACAGGGAGGGAGACC.

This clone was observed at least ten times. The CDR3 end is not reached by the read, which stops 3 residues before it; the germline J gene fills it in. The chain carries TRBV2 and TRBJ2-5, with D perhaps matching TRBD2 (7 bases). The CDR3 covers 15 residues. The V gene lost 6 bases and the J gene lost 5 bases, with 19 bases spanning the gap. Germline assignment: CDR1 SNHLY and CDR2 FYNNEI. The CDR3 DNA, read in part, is TGTGCCAGCAGCCCACCGGGGGGCCAGGGGGAGACC. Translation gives CASSPPGGQGET. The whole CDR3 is CASSPPGGQGETQYF.

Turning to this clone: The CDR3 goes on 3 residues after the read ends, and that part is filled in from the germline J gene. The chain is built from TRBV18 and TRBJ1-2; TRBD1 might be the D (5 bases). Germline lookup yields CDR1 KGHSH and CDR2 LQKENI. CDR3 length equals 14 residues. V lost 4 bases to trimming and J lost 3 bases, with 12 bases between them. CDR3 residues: CASSRPGHDYGYTF. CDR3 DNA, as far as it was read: TGTGCCAGCTCACGTCCAGGGCATGACTATGGC. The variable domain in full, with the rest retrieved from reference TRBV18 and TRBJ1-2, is NAGVMQNPRHLVRRRGQEARLRCSPMKGHSHVYWYRQLPEEGLKFMVYLQKENIIDESGMPKERFSAEFPKEGPSILRIQQVVRGDSAAYFCASSRPGHDYGYTFGSGTRLTVV.

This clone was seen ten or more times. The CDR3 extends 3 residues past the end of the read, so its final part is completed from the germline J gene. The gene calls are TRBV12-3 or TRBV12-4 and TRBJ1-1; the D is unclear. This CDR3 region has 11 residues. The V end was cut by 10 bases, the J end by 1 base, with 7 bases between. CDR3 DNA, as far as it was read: TGTGCCATCGGTGGGAACACTGAA. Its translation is CAIGGNTE. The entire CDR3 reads CAIGGNTEAFF.

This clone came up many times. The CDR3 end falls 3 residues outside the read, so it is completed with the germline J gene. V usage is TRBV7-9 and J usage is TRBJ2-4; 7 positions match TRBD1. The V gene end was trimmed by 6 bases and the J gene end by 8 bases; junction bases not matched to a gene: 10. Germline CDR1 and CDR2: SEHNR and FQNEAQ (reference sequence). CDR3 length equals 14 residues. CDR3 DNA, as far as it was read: TGTGCCAGCAGACAGGGACAGCCGGCGGACATT. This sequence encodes CASRQGQPADI. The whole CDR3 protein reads CASRQGQPADIQYF.

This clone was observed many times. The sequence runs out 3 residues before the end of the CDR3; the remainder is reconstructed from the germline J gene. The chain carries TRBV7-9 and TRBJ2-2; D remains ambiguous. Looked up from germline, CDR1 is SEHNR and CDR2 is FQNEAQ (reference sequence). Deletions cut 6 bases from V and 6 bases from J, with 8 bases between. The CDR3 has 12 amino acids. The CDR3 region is CASRLIAGELFF. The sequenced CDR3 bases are TGTGCCAGCAGATTAATCGCCGGGGAG.